Listed here are 8 T cell receptor beta chains from one sample, sequenced in a study of CD4+ T cells in melanoma. Repertoires were generated with immunoSEQ multiplex PCR, while TCRdb's copy carries only in-frame clones and drops some. The data contain 7,500 to 9,500 clones, approximately 70% of them singletons. The sample was cells from a culture (not recorded whether cultured in vitro). All receptors derive from a human donor with melanoma.

The chain is built from TRBV21-1 and TRBJ2-1; the table's D call, TRBD2, has no DNA check behind it. TRBV21-1 is assigned pseudogene status. The length of the CDR3 is 14 residues. In nucleotides, the CDR3 is TGTGCCAGCAGCATCCCGGGGGGGGCGAATGAGCAGTTCTTC. Translated, it gives CASSIPGGANEQFF.

The V call is TRBV6-6, the J call TRBJ1-5, with D possibly TRBD1 on 5 matching bases. V was shortened by 5 bases and J by 7 bases, with 18 bases between the two germline ends. The length of the CDR3 is 15 residues. From germline, CDR1 is MNHNY and CDR2 SVGAGI (reference sequence). The CDR3 is CASSPPGQGGQPQHF. CDR3 nucleotides: TGTGCCAGCAGTCCACCTGGGCAGGGCGGGCAGCCCCAGCATTTT.

The chain couples TRBV5-1 to TRBJ2-5, with 7 bases fitting TRBD1. V gave up 2 bases and J gave up 4 bases; unmatched junction bases: 5. The CDR3 is 14 residues long. CDR1 and CDR2 (germline): SGHRS, YFSETQ. CDR3 DNA: TGCGCCAGCAGCTTACAGGGGCTCGGAGAGACCCAGTACTTC. It codes for CASSLQGLGETQYF. The full variable domain, its missing parts supplied by reference TRBV5-1 and TRBJ2-5, is KAGVTQTPRYLIKTRGQQVTLSCSPISGHRSVSWYQQTPGQGLQFLFEYFSETQRNKGNFPGRFSGRQFSNSRSEMNVSTLELGDSALYLCASSLQGLGETQYFGPGTRLLVL.

The chain carries TRBV6-1 and TRBJ1-2; no definite D call. Germline values: CDR1 MNHNS, CDR2 SASEGT. Trimming stripped 6 bases from V and 9 bases from J, with 14 bases between. This CDR3 is 12 amino acids long. The CDR3 DNA reads TGTGCCAGCAGCCGGCGCGGGGAGAGCTACACCTTC. It specifies CASSRRGESYTF.

The chain combines TRBV6-1 with TRBJ2-2; TRBD1 matches 7 bases. The CDR3 consists of 14 residues. The ends lost 1 base at V and 7 bases at J; junction bases unmatched: 3. Germline CDR1 reads MNHNS; CDR2 reads SASEGT. The CDR3, as DNA: TGTGCCAGCAGTGAAGACAACAGGGGCGGGGAGCTGTTTTTT. Amino acids: CASSEDNRGGELFF.

The chain combines TRBV5-1 with TRBJ2-2, with D possibly being TRBD2 (6 bases). V shed 5 bases and J shed 0 bases, with 11 bases lying between them. Looked up from germline, CDR1 is SGHRS and CDR2 is YFSETQ. The CDR3 totals 15 residues. The CDR3 is CASREGSANTGELFF. The CDR3 bases are TGCGCCAGCAGGGAGGGGTCCGCGAACACCGGGGAGCTGTTTTTT.

This rearrangement joins TRBV20-1 to TRBJ1-1; D gene unclear. The CDR3 totals 11 residues. From germline, CDR1 is DFQATT and CDR2 SNEGSKA (reference sequence). Trimming took 3 bases from V and 1 from J, leaving 3 bases between them. CDR3 DNA: TGCAGTGCTAGTAGGAACACTGAAGCTTTCTTT. Its translation: CSASRNTEAFF.

The sample holds one count of this clone. The chain is built from TRBV30 and TRBJ2-2; maybe TRBD1 (6 bases). The CDR3 is made up of 16 amino acids. Between the trimmed V and J ends, which lost 5 bases and 1 base, there was a span of 17 bases. CDR1 and CDR2 from the germline V gene are GTSNPN and SVGIG (reference sequence). The CDR3, as DNA: TGTGCCTGGGGACAGCTCAATTGGGGGAACACCGGGGAGCTGTTTTTT. As protein: CAWGQLNWGNTGELFF.